Only a few counts were recorded for the clone carrying this T cell receptor beta chain. The entry originates in a study of blood T cell repertoires in COVID-19. Turning to the study itself: There were acute and convalescent COVID-19 samples, and they came from the United States, Italy and Spain.

Libraries were prepared by immunoSEQ multiplex PCR; TCRdb keeps only in-frame clonotypes and omits some of them. The repertoire holds about 210,000 clones, with more than 85% as singletons. The origin of this receptor is a man aged 55-75 years with acute or convalescent COVID-19. Sequencing was done on a sample of peripheral blood.

Here the CDR3 reads CASSQDRVVSPLHF. The CDR3 DNA reads as TGTGCCAGCAGCCAGGACAGGGTTGTGTCACCCCTCCACTTT. This chain connects TRBV5-8 to TRBJ1-6, with 8 bases matching TRBD1. Germline CDR1 and CDR2: SGHTS and YDEGEE. This CDR3 contains 14 residues. V lost 4 bases to trimming and J lost 10 bases; unmatched junction nucleotides: 7.